Below are 26 T cell receptor beta chains sequenced from a single sample in a study of blood T cell repertoires in COVID-19. Using immunoSEQ multiplex PCR, the repertoire was profiled, and TCRdb retains in-frame clones only, with some absent. The sample yields 400,000 to 550,000 clones, 80% to 90% seen once. Sequences were obtained from peripheral blood. The receptors here all came from a woman in her 30s with acute or convalescent COVID-19.

The rearrangement joins TRBV7-9 to TRBJ1-4; 7 nucleotides match TRBD1. The germline V gene has CDR1 SEHNR and CDR2 FQNEAQ (reference sequence). J was trimmed by 2 bases and V by 5 bases; bases with no gene match: 5. CDR3 length: 15 amino acids. The CDR3 nucleotides read TGTGCCAGCAGCCTACAGGGGACGACTAATGAAAAACTGTTTTTT. This translates into CASSLQGTTNEKLFF. Filled out from reference TRBV7-9 and TRBJ1-4, the complete variable domain reads DTGVSQNPRHKITKRGQNVTFRCDPISEHNRLYWYRQTLGQGPEFLTYFQNEAQLEKSRLLSDRFSAERPKGSFSTLEIQRTEQGDSAMYLCASSLQGTTNEKLFFGSGTQLSVL.

The chain is built from TRBV2 and TRBJ2-2, with 9 bases fitting TRBD1. Trimming removed 4 bases from V and 1 base from J; junction bases left unmatched: 7. Germline values: CDR1 SNHLY, CDR2 FYNNEI. The CDR3 totals 17 residues. CDR3 nucleotide sequence: TGTGCCAGCAGTGTCTTCATGGACAGGGGGAACACCGGGGAGCTGTTTTTT. Translating gives CASSVFMDRGNTGELFF.

This rearrangement joins TRBV19 to TRBJ2-3, with D possibly matching TRBD2 (7 bases). Germline CDR1 is LNHDA and CDR2 is SQIVND (reference sequence). Trimming stripped 8 bases from V and 2 bases from J, with 14 bases between. This CDR3 has 14 amino acids. The CDR3 is CASRVAGATDTQYF. In DNA form, the CDR3 reads TGTGCCAGTCGTGTCGCGGGGGCCACAGATACGCAGTATTTT.

The rearrangement joins TRBV7-2 to TRBJ2-5, with D unresolved. The CDR3 has 14 amino acids. The V end lost 3 bases, the J end lost 3 bases, and 11 bases lay between the germline ends. The germline gives CDR1 SGHTA, CDR2 FQGNSA. The CDR3 DNA reads as TGTGCCAGCAGCTTCAGTTCTCATAAAGAGACCCAGTACTTC. As protein: CASSFSSHKETQYF. The variable domain in full, with the rest retrieved from reference TRBV7-2 and TRBJ2-5, is GAGVSQSPSNKVTEKGKDVELRCDPISGHTALYWYRQSLGQGLEFLIYFQGNSAPDKSGLPSDRFSAERTGGSVSTLTIQRTQQEDSAVYLCASSFSSHKETQYFGPGTRLLVL.

The table lists this clone with a few counts. The rearrangement uses TRBV4-1 and TRBJ1-5; 7 bases line up with TRBD1. Germline assignment: CDR1 MGHRA and CDR2 YSYEKL. CDR3 length: 15 residues. The ends lost 6 bases at V and 2 bases at J; junction bases unmatched: 7. CDR3 bases: TGCGCCAGCAGAACAGGGGCGTTCGGCAATCAGCCCCAGCATTTT. This gives the protein CASRTGAFGNQPQHF.

This chain links TRBV18 with TRBJ2-4, with 7 nucleotides matching TRBD2. Trimming at V came to 5 bases and at J to 4 bases, leaving 11 bases not matched to a gene. Germline V gene lookup returns CDR1 KGHSH and CDR2 LQKENI. This CDR3 is 16 amino acids long. The CDR3 region has the DNA TGTGCCAGCTCATCCTCGTTAAGCGGGGATAAAAACATTCAGTACTTC. Amino acids: CASSSSLSGDKNIQYF.

The rearrangement joins TRBV29-1 to TRBJ2-1, with a possible D match to TRBD1 (6 bases). The CDR3 totals 13 residues. The germline CDR1 and CDR2 sequences are SQVTM and ANQGSEA. V dropped 2 bases and J dropped 10 bases, with 15 bases sitting between them. CDR3 sequence (DNA): TGCAGCGTTGAACTTGGCAGGGGTGGGGAGCAGTTCTTC. Protein product: CSVELGRGGEQFF.

This chain uses TRBV5-1 with TRBJ2-1; 7 nucleotides match TRBD1. This CDR3 is built from 14 residues. Looked up from germline, CDR1 is SGHRS and CDR2 is YFSETQ. V trimming: 7 bases; J trimming: 6 bases; junction bases outside the gene matches: 10. CDR3 sequence: CASSKRQGFNEQFF. CDR3 DNA: TGCGCCAGCTCAAAACGACAGGGATTCAATGAGCAGTTCTTC.

The V gene is TRBV5-1, the J gene TRBJ1-2; the D gene is possibly TRBD1 (5 bases). V lost 7 bases and J 4 bases, leaving 11 bases between the germline ends. Germline CDR1 SGHRS, CDR2 YFSETQ. The CDR3 spans 12 residues. CDR3 bases: TGCGCCAGCGCCGGAACAGGCTATGGCTACACCTTC. Translation: CASAGTGYGYTF.

This chain links TRBV20-1 with TRBJ1-1; D is undetermined. The germline V gene has CDR1 DFQATT and CDR2 SNEGSKA (reference sequence). There are 11 residues in the CDR3. Trimming pared 3 bases from V and 9 bases from J, leaving 11 bases between. As DNA, the CDR3 is TGCAGTGCTAGGGGCCCAGGTAAAGCTTTCTTT. It encodes CSARGPGKAFF.

The chain employs TRBV30 and TRBJ1-2; 7 nucleotides agree with TRBD1. V lost 0 bases, J lost 5 bases, and 9 bases stayed unmatched. CDR3 size: 15 residues. Germline CDR1 is GTSNPN and CDR2 is SVGIG (reference sequence). CDR3 protein: CAWSVLGQSVYGYTF. As DNA, the CDR3 is TGTGCCTGGAGTGTACTGGGACAGAGCGTTTATGGCTACACCTTC. Together with reference TRBV30 and TRBJ1-2, the CDR3 gives the full variable domain: SQTIHQWPATLVQPVGSPLSLECTVEGTSNPNLYWYRQAAGRGLQLLFYSVGIGQISSEVPQNLSASRPQDRQFILSSKKLLLSDSGFYLCAWSVLGQSVYGYTFGSGTRLTVV.

The CDR3 DNA follows: TGTGCCAGCAGCCAAGAGAGGGCGTTCATCTATGAAAAACTGTTTTTT. Its translation is CASSQERAFIYEKLFF. The J gene is TRBJ1-4, the V gene TRBV4-2; D is unclear. The CDR3 runs to 16 residues. CDR1 and CDR2 (germline): LGHNA, YNFKEQ. Between the trimmed V and J ends, which lost 0 bases and 6 bases, there was a span of 14 bases.

This chain joins TRBV6-2 or TRBV6-3 and TRBJ1-2, with 8 positions matching TRBD1. CDR1 is MNHEY, CDR2 SVGEGT, per germline. The CDR3 runs to 14 residues. Germline trimming cut 8 bases from V and 5 bases from J; bases unmatched to any gene: 10. CDR3 protein: CASGPRGRFYGYTF. As DNA, the CDR3 is TGTGCCAGCGGCCCCAGGGGGCGCTTTTATGGCTACACCTTC.

The chain uses TRBV3-1 (or the pseudogene TRBV3-2) and TRBJ1-2; 7 nucleotides align to TRBD1. After removal of 2 bases from V and 4 bases from J, the junction contained 10 bases not matched to a gene. The CDR3 is 16 amino acids. The V gene's germline CDR1 is LGHDT and CDR2 YNNKEL (reference sequence). The CDR3 loop reads CASSQRTTGSGYGYTF. As DNA, the CDR3 is TGTGCCAGCAGCCAAAGGACGACAGGGTCTGGCTATGGCTACACCTTC.

For the CDR3, the DNA is TGCGCCAGCAGCAGTACGACTCGCGAAAAACTGTTTTTT. It encodes CASSSTTREKLFF. The chain couples TRBV5-1 to TRBJ1-4; D is ambiguous. V lost 4 bases and J 8 bases, leaving 12 bases between the germline ends. The CDR3 is 13 residues long. Germline V gene sequence: CDR1 SGHRS, CDR2 YFSETQ.

The chain joins TRBV5-4 to TRBJ1-6; D gene unclear. Trimming shortened V by 5 bases and J by 0 bases, and 9 bases separated the two germline ends. In germline, CDR1 is SGHNT, CDR2 YYREEE (reference sequence). This CDR3 has 15 amino acids. CDR3 DNA sequence: TGTGCCAGCAGTCTTCGGAGCTCCTATAATTCACCCCTCCACTTT. It specifies CASSLRSSYNSPLHF.

The J gene is TRBJ2-5, the V gene TRBV19, with 7 bases that match TRBD2. Germline assignment: CDR1 LNHDA and CDR2 SQIVND (reference sequence). Unmatched junction bases numbered 9, after V lost 6 bases and J lost 2 bases. This CDR3 spans 15 amino acids. The CDR3 is CASRNRVGGQETQYF. The DNA for the CDR3 is TGTGCCAGTAGGAACCGGGTCGGGGGGCAAGAGACCCAGTACTTC. Based on the CDR3 plus reference TRBV19 and TRBJ2-5, the full variable domain is DGGITQSPKYLFRKEGQNVTLSCEQNLNHDAMYWYRQDPGQGLRLIYYSQIVNDFQKGDIAEGYSVSREKKESFPLTVTSAQKNPTAFYLCASRNRVGGQETQYFGPGTRLLVL.

V gene TRBV5-4 combines with J gene TRBJ1-6; TRBD1 is a possible D gene (6 bases). Germline CDR1 SGHNT, CDR2 YYREEE (reference sequence). There are 15 residues in the CDR3. V dropped 4 bases and J dropped 8 bases, with 16 bases sitting between them. The CDR3 nucleotides read TGTGCCAGCAGCCCGCAGGGGCTGACTGATTCACCCCTCCACTTT. Protein sequence: CASSPQGLTDSPLHF. Full variable domain (missing parts from reference TRBV5-4 and TRBJ1-6): ETGVTQSPTHLIKTRGQQVTLRCSSQSGHNTVSWYQQALGQGPQFIFQYYREEENGRGNFPPRFSGLQFPNYSSELNVNALELDDSALYLCASSPQGLTDSPLHFGNGTRLTVT.

The chain recombines TRBV5-6 with TRBJ2-7, with 7 bases matching TRBD2. The V gene end was trimmed by 3 bases and the J gene end by 3 bases; junction bases not matched to a gene: 6. The germline CDR1 and CDR2 sequences are SGHDT and YYEEEE. This CDR3 is built from 14 residues. CDR3 nucleotides: TGTGCCAGCAGCTGGTGGGGGGACTACTACGAGCAGTACTTC. Translating gives CASSWWGDYYEQYF.

The chain recombines TRBV12-3 or TRBV12-4 with TRBJ1-4; D is ambiguous. V was shortened by 7 bases and J by 8 bases, with 11 bases between the two germline ends. The CDR3 length is 12 residues. CDR3 sequence reads: CASTHRGEKLFF. In DNA, the CDR3 is TGTGCCAGCACCCATAGAGGAGAAAAACTGTTTTTT.

The chain is built from TRBV6-1 and TRBJ2-5; weak D call: TRBD1 (5 bases). Germline V lookup: CDR1 MNHNS, CDR2 SASEGT. The CDR3 consists of 16 residues. Trimming took off 0 bases at V and 4 bases at J, with 15 bases between the two ends. CDR3 bases: TGTGCCAGCAGTGAAGCCTCGATGACAGCAGGAGAGACCCAGTACTTC. It specifies CASSEASMTAGETQYF.

This chain connects TRBV5-5 to TRBJ1-2; 7 bases are shared with TRBD1. This CDR3 has 14 residues. The ends lost 2 bases at V and 4 bases at J; junction bases unmatched: 5. Germline V gives CDR1 SGHKS, CDR2 YYEKEE (reference sequence). CDR3: CASSLGDSPYGYTF. CDR3 bases: TGTGCCAGCAGCTTAGGGGACAGCCCCTATGGCTACACCTTC.

This chain joins TRBV11-2 and TRBJ2-7; 12 bases line up with TRBD2. The V and J ends lost 6 bases and 7 bases, in that order; junction bases with no gene match: 7. The CDR3 totals 14 residues. In germline, CDR1 is SGHAT, CDR2 FQNNGV. CDR3 in DNA: TGTGCCAGCAGATCACTAGCGGGGGGACGGGAGCAGTACTTC. It translates to CASRSLAGGREQYF.

The chain links TRBV13 to TRBJ2-2, with 10 positions matching TRBD1. The CDR3 runs 16 residues. Germline lookup yields CDR1 PRHDT and CDR2 FYEKMQ (reference sequence). The junction had 9 bases not matched to a gene; V was cut back by 5 bases and J by 6 bases. CDR3 protein: CASSEWTGGSAGELFF. CDR3 in DNA: TGTGCCAGCAGCGAGTGGACAGGGGGTTCGGCCGGGGAGCTGTTTTTT.

This clone has a single count. The CDR3 DNA is TGTGCCAGCCTGAAAGGACAGGGCGATACGCAGTATTTT. Translation gives CASLKGQGDTQYF. The rearrangement links TRBV18 to TRBJ2-3, with TRBD1 matching 8 bases. The V segment lost 8 bases and the J segment 6 bases; nucleotides outside the gene matches: 7. This CDR3 is built from 13 residues. Germline V gene sequence: CDR1 KGHSH, CDR2 LQKENI.

The rearrangement uses TRBV5-6 and TRBJ2-5; 11 bases match TRBD2. The J segment lost 5 bases and the V segment lost 1 base, leaving 13 bases of the junction unmatched. The CDR3 totals 18 residues. Germline-derived CDR1 and CDR2 are SGHDT and YYEEEE. CDR3 sequence: CASSLSPGLAASRETQYF. Written as DNA, the CDR3 is TGTGCCAGCAGCTTGTCTCCGGGACTAGCGGCATCCCGCGAGACCCAGTACTTC.